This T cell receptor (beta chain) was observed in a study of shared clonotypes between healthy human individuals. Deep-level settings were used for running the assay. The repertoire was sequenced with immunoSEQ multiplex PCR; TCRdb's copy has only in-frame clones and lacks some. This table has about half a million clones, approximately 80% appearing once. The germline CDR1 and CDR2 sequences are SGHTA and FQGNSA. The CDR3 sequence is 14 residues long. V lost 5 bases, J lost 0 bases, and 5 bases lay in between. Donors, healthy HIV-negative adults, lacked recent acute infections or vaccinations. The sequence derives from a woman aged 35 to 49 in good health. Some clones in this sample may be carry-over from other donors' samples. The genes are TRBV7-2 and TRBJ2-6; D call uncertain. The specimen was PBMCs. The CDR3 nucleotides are TGTGCCAGCAGCCATATCTCTGGGGCCAACGTCCTGACTTTC. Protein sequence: CASSHISGANVLTF.